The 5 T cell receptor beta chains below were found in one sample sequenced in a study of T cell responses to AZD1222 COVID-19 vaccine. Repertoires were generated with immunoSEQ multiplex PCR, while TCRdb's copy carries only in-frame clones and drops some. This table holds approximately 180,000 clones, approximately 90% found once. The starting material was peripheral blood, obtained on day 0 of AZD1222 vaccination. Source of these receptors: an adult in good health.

DNA for the CDR3: TGTGCCAGCAGTTCACCGGGACAGGGGAACACCGGGGAGCTGTTTTTT. Translation: CASSSPGQGNTGELFF. The chain couples TRBV28 to TRBJ2-2, with TRBD1 identical over 9 bases. This CDR3 contains 16 residues. With 4 bases clipped from V and 1 base from J, the junction kept 4 bases outside the gene matches. CDR1 and CDR2 from the germline V gene are MDHEN and SYDVKM.

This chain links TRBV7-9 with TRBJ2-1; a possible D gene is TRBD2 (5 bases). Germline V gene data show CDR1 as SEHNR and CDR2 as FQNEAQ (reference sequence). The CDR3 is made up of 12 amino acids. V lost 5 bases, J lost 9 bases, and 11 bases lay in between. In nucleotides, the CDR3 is TGTGCCAGCAGCATAAACGGACTTGAGCAGTTCTTC. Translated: CASSINGLEQFF.

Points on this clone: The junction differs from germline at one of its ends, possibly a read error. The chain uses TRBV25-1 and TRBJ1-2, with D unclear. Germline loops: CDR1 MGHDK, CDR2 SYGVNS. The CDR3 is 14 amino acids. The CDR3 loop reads CASCEAIRAGGYTF. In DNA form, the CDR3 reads TGTGCCAGCTGTGAGGCGATCCGGGCGGGGGGCTACACCTTC.

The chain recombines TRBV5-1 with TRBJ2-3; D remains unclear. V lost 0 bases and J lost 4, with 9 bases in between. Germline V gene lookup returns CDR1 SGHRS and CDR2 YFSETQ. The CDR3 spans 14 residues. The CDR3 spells CASSLGPNADTQYF. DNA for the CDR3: TGCGCCAGCAGCTTGGGCCCGAACGCAGATACGCAGTATTTT.

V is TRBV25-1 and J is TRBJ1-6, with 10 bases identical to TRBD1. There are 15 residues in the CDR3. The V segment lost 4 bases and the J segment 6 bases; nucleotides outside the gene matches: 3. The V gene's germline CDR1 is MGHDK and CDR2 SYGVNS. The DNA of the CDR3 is TGTGCCAGCAGTGCCGGGACAGGGGCTAATTCACCCCTCCACTTT. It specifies CASSAGTGANSPLHF.